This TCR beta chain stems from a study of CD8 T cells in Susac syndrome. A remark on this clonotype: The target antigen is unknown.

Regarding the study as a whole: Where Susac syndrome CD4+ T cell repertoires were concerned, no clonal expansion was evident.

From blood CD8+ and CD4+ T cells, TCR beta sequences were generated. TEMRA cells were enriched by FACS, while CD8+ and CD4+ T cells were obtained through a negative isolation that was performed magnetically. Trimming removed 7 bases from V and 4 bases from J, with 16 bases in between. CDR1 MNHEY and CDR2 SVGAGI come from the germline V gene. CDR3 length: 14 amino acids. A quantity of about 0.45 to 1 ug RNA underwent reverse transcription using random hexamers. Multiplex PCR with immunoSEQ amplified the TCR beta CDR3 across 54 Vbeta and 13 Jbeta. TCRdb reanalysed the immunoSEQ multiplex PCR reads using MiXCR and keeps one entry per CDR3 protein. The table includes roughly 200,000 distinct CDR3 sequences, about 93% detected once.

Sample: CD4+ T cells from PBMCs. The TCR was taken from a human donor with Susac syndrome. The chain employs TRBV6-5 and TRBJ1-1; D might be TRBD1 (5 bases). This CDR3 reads CASTKDTGVTEAFF. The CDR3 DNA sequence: TGTGCCAGCACCAAGGACACTGGGGTCACTGAAGCTTTCTTT.